The clone carrying this T cell receptor beta chain was detected only once. This sample was included in a study of blood T cell repertoires in COVID-19. Across the whole study: The origin of the acute and convalescent COVID-19 samples was the United States, Italy and Spain.

Per the original methods: The assay estimated nucleated cells by amplifying reference gene primers. Clones were read by immunoSEQ multiplex PCR, and TCRdb kept only the in-frame ones, dropping some. That table furnishes V, J and clone size, whereas the DNA furnished D and trimming. This sample yields around 250,000 clones, of which about 82% are seen a single time; roughly an eighth belongs to the top ten. The V end lost 7 bases, the J end lost 4 bases, and 11 bases lay between the germline ends. The CDR3 runs 11 residues. CDR1 is SQVTM and CDR2 is ANQGSEA in the germline V gene. The gene calls are TRBV29-1 and TRBJ2-7, with D unclear. The sequence was collected from a man older than 75 with acute or convalescent COVID-19. Sequencing used peripheral blood. In DNA form, the CDR3 reads TGCAGCGCAAACCGAGGTTACGAGCAGTACTTC. Protein sequence: CSANRGYEQYF.